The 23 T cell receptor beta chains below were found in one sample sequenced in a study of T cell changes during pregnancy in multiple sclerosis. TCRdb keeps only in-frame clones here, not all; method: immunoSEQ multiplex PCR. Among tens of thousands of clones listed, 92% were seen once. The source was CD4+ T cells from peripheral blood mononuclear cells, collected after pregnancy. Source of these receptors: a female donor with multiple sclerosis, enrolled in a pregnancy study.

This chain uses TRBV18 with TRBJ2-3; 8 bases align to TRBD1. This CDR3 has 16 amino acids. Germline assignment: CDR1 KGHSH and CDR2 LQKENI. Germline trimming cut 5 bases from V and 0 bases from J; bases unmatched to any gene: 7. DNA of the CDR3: TGTGCCAGCTCAACCGGGACAGGACCGAGCACAGATACGCAGTATTTT. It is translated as CASSTGTGPSTDTQYF.

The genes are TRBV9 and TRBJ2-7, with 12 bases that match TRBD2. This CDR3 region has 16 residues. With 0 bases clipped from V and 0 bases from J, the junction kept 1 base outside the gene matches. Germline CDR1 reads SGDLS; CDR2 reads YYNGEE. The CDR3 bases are TGTGCCAGCAGCGTAGCTAGCGGGAGGGACTCCTACGAGCAGTACTTC. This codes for CASSVASGRDSYEQYF.

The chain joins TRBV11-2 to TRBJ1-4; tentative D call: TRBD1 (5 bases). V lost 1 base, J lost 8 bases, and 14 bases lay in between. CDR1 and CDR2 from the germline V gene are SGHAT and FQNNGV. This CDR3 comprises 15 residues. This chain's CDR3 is CASSLVGAPREKLFF. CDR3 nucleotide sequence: TGTGCCAGCAGCTTAGTAGGGGCGCCGAGGGAAAAACTGTTTTTT.

CDR3 DNA: TGTGCCAGCAGCCGTGAACAGGGTTCCTACGAGCAGTACTTC. Protein: CASSREQGSYEQYF. The chain uses TRBV5-4 and TRBJ2-7; tentatively, D is TRBD1 (6 bases). Germline V gives CDR1 SGHNT, CDR2 YYREEE (reference sequence). Trimming removed 4 bases from V and 1 base from J, with 12 bases in between. The CDR3 is 14 amino acids.

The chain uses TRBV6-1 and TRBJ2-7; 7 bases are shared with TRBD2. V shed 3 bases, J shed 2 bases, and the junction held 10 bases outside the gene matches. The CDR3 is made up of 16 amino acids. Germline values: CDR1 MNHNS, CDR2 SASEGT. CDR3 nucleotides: TGTGCCAGCAGTGACGGGGTAAGCGGGATGACCTACGAGCAGTACTTC. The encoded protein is CASSDGVSGMTYEQYF.

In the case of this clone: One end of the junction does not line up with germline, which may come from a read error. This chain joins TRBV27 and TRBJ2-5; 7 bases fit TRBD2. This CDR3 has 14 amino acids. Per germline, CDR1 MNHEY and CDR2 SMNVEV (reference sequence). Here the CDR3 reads CASSPPGGGSSQYF. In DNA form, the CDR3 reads TGTGCCAGCAGTCCCCCGGGCGGGGGTTCATCCCAATACTTC.

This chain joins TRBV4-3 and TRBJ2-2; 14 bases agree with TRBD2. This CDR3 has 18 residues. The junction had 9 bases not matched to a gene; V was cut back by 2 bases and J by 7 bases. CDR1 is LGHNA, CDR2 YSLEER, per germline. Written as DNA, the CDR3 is TGCGCCAGCAGCCAAAAGACTAGCGGGAGGGGTCGAGGCGGGGAGCTGTTTTTT. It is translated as CASSQKTSGRGRGGELFF.

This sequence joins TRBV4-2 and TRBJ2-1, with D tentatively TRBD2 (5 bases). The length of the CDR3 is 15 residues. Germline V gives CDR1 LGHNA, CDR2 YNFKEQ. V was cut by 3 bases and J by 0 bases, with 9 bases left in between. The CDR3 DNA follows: TGTGCCAGCAGCCAGGGGAGAAGCTCCTACAATGAGCAGTTCTTC. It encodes CASSQGRSSYNEQFF.

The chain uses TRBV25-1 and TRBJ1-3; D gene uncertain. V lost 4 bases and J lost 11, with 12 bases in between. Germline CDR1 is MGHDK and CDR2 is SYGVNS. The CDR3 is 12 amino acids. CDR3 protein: CASSGSGRSIYF. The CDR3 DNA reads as TGTGCCAGCAGTGGATCGGGGAGGTCCATATATTTT.

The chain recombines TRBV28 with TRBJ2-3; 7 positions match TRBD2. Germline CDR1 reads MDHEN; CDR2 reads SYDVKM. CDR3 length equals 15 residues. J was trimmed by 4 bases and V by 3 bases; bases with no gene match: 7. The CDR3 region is CASSFWREPPDTQYF. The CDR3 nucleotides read TGTGCCAGCAGTTTCTGGCGGGAGCCCCCAGATACGCAGTATTTT.

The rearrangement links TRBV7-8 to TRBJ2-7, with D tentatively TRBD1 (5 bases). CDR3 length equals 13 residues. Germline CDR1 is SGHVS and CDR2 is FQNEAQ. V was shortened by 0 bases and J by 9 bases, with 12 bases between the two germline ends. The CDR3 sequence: CASSLAGAPAQYF. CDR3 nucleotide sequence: TGTGCCAGCAGCTTAGCTGGGGCCCCCGCGCAGTACTTC.

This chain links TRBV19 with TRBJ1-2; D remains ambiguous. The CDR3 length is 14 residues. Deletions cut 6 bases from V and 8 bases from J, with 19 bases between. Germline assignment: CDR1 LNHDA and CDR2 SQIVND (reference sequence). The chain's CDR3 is CASSLSGIRGGYTF. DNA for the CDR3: TGTGCCAGTAGCCTGTCCGGGATACGAGGAGGCTACACCTTC. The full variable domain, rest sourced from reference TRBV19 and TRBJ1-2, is DGGITQSPKYLFRKEGQNVTLSCEQNLNHDAMYWYRQDPGQGLRLIYYSQIVNDFQKGDIAEGYSVSREKKESFPLTVTSAQKNPTAFYLCASSLSGIRGGYTFGSGTRLTVV.

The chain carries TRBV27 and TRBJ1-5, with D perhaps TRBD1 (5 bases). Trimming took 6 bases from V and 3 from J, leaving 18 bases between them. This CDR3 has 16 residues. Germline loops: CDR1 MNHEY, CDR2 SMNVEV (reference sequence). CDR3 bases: TGTGCCAGCAGCCTGGGGGGGGGAATAGACAATCAGCCCCAGCATTTT. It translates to CASSLGGGIDNQPQHF.

The CDR3 DNA sequence: TGTGCCAGCAGCACCCAGACAGGGGGCATAGGGGAGCTGTTTTTT. It is translated as CASSTQTGGIGELFF. This chain links TRBV7-2 with TRBJ2-2; 10 nucleotides align to TRBD1. The V and J ends lost 5 bases and 8 bases, in that order; junction bases with no gene match: 8. The CDR3 length is 15 residues. Germline V gives CDR1 SGHTA, CDR2 FQGNSA.

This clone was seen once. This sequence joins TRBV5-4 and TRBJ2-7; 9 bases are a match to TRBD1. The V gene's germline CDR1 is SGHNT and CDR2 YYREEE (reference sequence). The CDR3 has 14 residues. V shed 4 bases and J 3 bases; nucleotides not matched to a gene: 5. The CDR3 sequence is CASSGDRASYEQYF. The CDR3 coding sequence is TGTGCCAGCAGCGGGGACAGGGCTAGCTACGAGCAGTACTTC.

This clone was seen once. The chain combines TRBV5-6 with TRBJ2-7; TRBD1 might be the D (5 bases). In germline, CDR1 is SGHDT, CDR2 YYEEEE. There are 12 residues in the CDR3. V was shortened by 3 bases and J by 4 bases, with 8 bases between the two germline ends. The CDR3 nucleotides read TGTGCCAGCAGCTCAGGGCTTTACGAGCAGTACTTC. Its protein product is CASSSGLYEQYF. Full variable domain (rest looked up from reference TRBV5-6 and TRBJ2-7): DAGVTQSPTHLIKTRGQQVTLRCSPKSGHDTVSWYQQALGQGPQFIFQYYEEEERQRGNFPDRFSGHQFPNYSSELNVNALLLGDSALYLCASSSGLYEQYFGPGTRLTVT.

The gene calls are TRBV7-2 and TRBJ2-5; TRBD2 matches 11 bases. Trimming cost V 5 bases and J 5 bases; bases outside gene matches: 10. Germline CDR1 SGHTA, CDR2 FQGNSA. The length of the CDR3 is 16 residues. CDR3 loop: CASSGGLAERSETQYF. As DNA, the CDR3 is TGTGCCAGCAGCGGGGGACTAGCGGAGAGATCCGAGACCCAGTACTTC.

DNA of the CDR3: TGTGCCAGTACCGAAGGATCGACACCCTTTCAGCCCCAGCATTTT. Its translation is CASTEGSTPFQPQHF. The J gene is TRBJ1-5, the V gene TRBV19; D is unclear. The germline gives CDR1 LNHDA, CDR2 SQIVND (reference sequence). V dropped 7 bases and J dropped 6 bases, with 19 bases sitting between them. This CDR3 spans 15 amino acids.

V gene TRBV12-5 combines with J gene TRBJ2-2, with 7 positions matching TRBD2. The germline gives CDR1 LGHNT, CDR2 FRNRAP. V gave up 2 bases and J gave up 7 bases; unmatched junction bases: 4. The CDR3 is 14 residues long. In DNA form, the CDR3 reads TGTGCTAGTGGTTTGAAGGCGGGAGACGGGGAGCTGTTTTTT. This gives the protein CASGLKAGDGELFF.

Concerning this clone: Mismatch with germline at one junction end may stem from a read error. The CDR3 here is CASRPGGNSYEQCF. The CDR3 DNA reads as TGTGCCAGCAGGCCAGGAGGGAATTCCTACGAGCAGTGCTTC. V gene TRBV2 combines with J gene TRBJ2-7; TRBD2 is a possible D gene (6 bases). CDR1 and CDR2 from the germline V gene are SNHLY and FYNNEI. The CDR3 covers 14 residues.

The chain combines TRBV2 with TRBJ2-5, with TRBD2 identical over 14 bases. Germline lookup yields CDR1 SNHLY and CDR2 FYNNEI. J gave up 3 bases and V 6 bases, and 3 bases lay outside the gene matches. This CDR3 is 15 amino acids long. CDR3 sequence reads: CASSKGLAGEETQYF. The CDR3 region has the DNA TGTGCCAGCAGCAAGGGACTAGCGGGAGAAGAGACCCAGTACTTC.

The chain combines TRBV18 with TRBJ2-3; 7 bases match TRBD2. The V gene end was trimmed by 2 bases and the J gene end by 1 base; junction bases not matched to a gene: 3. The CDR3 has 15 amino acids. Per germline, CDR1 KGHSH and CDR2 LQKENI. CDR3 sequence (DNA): TGTGCCAGCTCACCAAGCGGGATAGGCACAGATACGCAGTATTTT. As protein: CASSPSGIGTDTQYF.

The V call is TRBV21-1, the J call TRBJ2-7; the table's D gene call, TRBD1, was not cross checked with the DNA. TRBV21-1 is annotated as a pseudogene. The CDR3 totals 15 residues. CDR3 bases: TGTGCCAGCAGCCGCCCCCAGGGGCCCCACTACGAGCAGTACTTC. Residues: CASSRPQGPHYEQYF.